This is a list of T cell receptor beta chains from one sample in a study of blood T cell repertoires in COVID-19. This table comes from immunoSEQ multiplex PCR, and its TCRdb copy is limited to in-frame clones, with some not included. Among 30,000 to 35,000 clones, roughly 80% were seen once, and the ten largest hold roughly 3.5%. The specimen was peripheral blood. These receptors all come from a man over 45 with acute or convalescent COVID-19. CDR3s include the opening cysteine and the closing phenylalanine or tryptophan. Each record gives: J gene, D gene, clone size, V gene, CDR3 protein, CDR3 DNA. The D gene is left open where the match is weak. Size is omitted from some rows. Given values are once, few, many or a class for expanded clones.

J gene: TRBJ2-1; D gene: TRBD2; clone size: NA; V gene: TRBV30; CDR3 protein: CAWTSGGAGEQFF; CDR3 DNA: TGTGCCTGGACTAGCGGGGGGGCTGGGGAGCAGTTCTTC
J gene: TRBJ2-7; D gene: NA; clone size: once; V gene: TRBV3-1/TRBV3-2; CDR3 protein: CASSQDGGSEQYF; CDR3 DNA: TGTGCCAGCAGCCAAGATGGGGGGAGCGAGCAGTACTTC
J gene: TRBJ1-4; D gene: TRBD1; clone size: NA; V gene: TRBV6-6; CDR3 protein: CATREGARNEKLFF; CDR3 DNA: TGTGCCACCCGAGAGGGGGCGCGGAATGAAAAACTGTTTTTT
J gene: TRBJ2-5; D gene: TRBD2; clone size: NA; V gene: TRBV9; CDR3 protein: CASSGSGGQETQYF; CDR3 DNA: TGTGCCAGCAGCGGGAGCGGGGGGCAAGAGACCCAGTACTTC
J gene: TRBJ2-1; D gene: NA; clone size: NA; V gene: TRBV19; CDR3 protein: CASSARLDNEQFF; CDR3 DNA: TGTGCCAGTAGTGCCCGACTAGACAATGAGCAGTTCTTC
J gene: TRBJ2-5; D gene: TRBD2; clone size: NA; V gene: TRBV10-3; CDR3 protein: CAISRAGRGETQYF; CDR3 DNA: TGTGCCATCAGCCGAGCGGGAAGGGGAGAGACCCAGTACTTC
J gene: TRBJ2-4; D gene: TRBD2; clone size: NA; V gene: TRBV2; CDR3 protein: CASRVATSGGIQYF; CDR3 DNA: TGTGCCAGCAGGGTGGCTACTAGCGGGGGCATTCAGTACTTC
J gene: TRBJ2-7; D gene: NA; clone size: few; V gene: TRBV5-4; CDR3 protein: CASSPYATSLYEQYF; CDR3 DNA: TGTGCCAGCAGCCCTTATGCGACTTCCCTCTACGAGCAGTACTTC
J gene: TRBJ2-7; D gene: NA; clone size: NA; V gene: TRBV9; CDR3 protein: CASSVGDNYEQYF; CDR3 DNA: TGTGCCAGCAGCGTAGGGGACAACTACGAGCAGTACTTC
J gene: TRBJ1-5; D gene: TRBD1; clone size: NA; V gene: TRBV25-1; CDR3 protein: CASRGGQSNQPQHF; CDR3 DNA: TGTGCCAGCAGAGGGGGACAGTCCAATCAGCCCCAGCATTTT
J gene: TRBJ2-1; D gene: TRBD2; clone size: NA; V gene: TRBV9; CDR3 protein: CASSSRDPGLGNNEQFF; CDR3 DNA: TGTGCCAGCAGCTCAAGAGACCCGGGACTAGGTAACAATGAGCAGTTCTTC
J gene: TRBJ2-7; D gene: TRBD1; clone size: NA; V gene: TRBV15; CDR3 protein: CATSRLGQGVGEQYF; CDR3 DNA: TGTGCCACCAGCAGACTGGGGCAGGGGGTCGGCGAGCAGTACTTC
J gene: TRBJ1-5; D gene: NA; clone size: NA; V gene: TRBV3-1/TRBV3-2; CDR3 protein: CASSLGQNQPQHF; CDR3 DNA: TGTGCCAGCAGCCTGGGACAAAATCAGCCCCAGCATTTT
J gene: TRBJ1-1; D gene: TRBD1; clone size: NA; V gene: TRBV11-2; CDR3 protein: CASSLEAGGNTEAFF; CDR3 DNA: TGTGCCAGCAGCTTAGAGGCAGGGGGCAACACTGAAGCTTTCTTT
J gene: TRBJ2-3; D gene: NA; clone size: NA; V gene: TRBV9; CDR3 protein: CASSVAPGGGTDTQYF; CDR3 DNA: TGTGCCAGCAGCGTAGCCCCCGGCGGGGGCACAGATACGCAGTATTTT
J gene: TRBJ2-3; D gene: NA; clone size: NA; V gene: TRBV19; CDR3 protein: CASSWGEADTQYF; CDR3 DNA: TGTGCCAGTAGTTGGGGGGAGGCAGATACGCAGTATTTT
J gene: TRBJ1-5; D gene: NA; clone size: NA; V gene: TRBV5-1; CDR3 protein: CASSSRQSNQPQHF; CDR3 DNA: TGCGCCAGCAGCTCCCGACAGAGCAATCAGCCCCAGCATTTT
J gene: TRBJ1-6; D gene: NA; clone size: NA; V gene: TRBV21-1; CDR3 protein: CASSMRSRGGDNSPLHF; CDR3 DNA: TGTGCCAGCAGCATGAGGTCTAGGGGGGGGGATAATTCACCCCTCCACTTT
J gene: TRBJ2-3; D gene: TRBD2; clone size: NA; V gene: TRBV5-6; CDR3 protein: CASSGHGGLTDTQYF; CDR3 DNA: TGTGCCAGCAGTGGCCACGGGGGGTTGACAGATACGCAGTATTTT
J gene: TRBJ2-5; D gene: NA; clone size: NA; V gene: TRBV27; CDR3 protein: CASSLSKRRRQETQYF; CDR3 DNA: TGTGCCAGCAGTTTATCGAAGCGACGACGCCAAGAGACCCAGTACTTC
J gene: TRBJ1-2; D gene: NA; clone size: NA; V gene: TRBV3-1/TRBV3-2; CDR3 protein: CASSQGTQTVYGYTF; CDR3 DNA: TGTGCCAGCAGCCAAGGGACCCAGACAGTTTATGGCTACACCTTC
J gene: TRBJ2-3; D gene: TRBD1; clone size: once; V gene: TRBV3-1/TRBV3-2; CDR3 protein: CASSQTSQGDTQYF; CDR3 DNA: TGTGCCAGCAGCCAAACCTCACAGGGGGATACGCAGTATTTT
J gene: TRBJ1-5; D gene: NA; clone size: once; V gene: TRBV12-3/TRBV12-4; CDR3 protein: CASSPGDGQPQHF; CDR3 DNA: TGTGCCAGCAGTCCAGGGGACGGTCAGCCCCAGCATTTT
J gene: TRBJ2-1; D gene: NA; clone size: NA; V gene: TRBV10-3; CDR3 protein: CAISEQDNEQFF; CDR3 DNA: TGTGCCATCAGTGAACAGGACAATGAGCAGTTCTTC
J gene: TRBJ2-7; D gene: TRBD1; clone size: NA; V gene: TRBV29-1; CDR3 protein: CSVVTGSNAYEQYF; CDR3 DNA: TGCAGCGTTGTGACAGGGAGTAATGCCTACGAGCAGTACTTC
J gene: TRBJ2-1; D gene: TRBD1; clone size: once; V gene: TRBV27; CDR3 protein: CASKKLYSGQNYNEQFF; CDR3 DNA: TGTGCCAGCAAAAAACTCTACTCGGGACAGAACTACAATGAGCAGTTCTTC
J gene: TRBJ2-3; D gene: TRBD1; clone size: NA; V gene: TRBV18; CDR3 protein: CASSQGARTDTQYF; CDR3 DNA: TGTGCCAGCTCACAGGGGGCCCGCACAGATACGCAGTATTTT
J gene: TRBJ2-6; D gene: NA; clone size: NA; V gene: TRBV4-1; CDR3 protein: CASSQDLSAGANVLTF; CDR3 DNA: TGCGCCAGCAGCCAAGATCTTAGCGCTGGGGCCAACGTCCTGACTTTC
J gene: TRBJ2-1; D gene: TRBD2; clone size: NA; V gene: TRBV10-3; CDR3 protein: CAISDLAGGNEQFF; CDR3 DNA: TGTGCCATCAGTGACCTAGCGGGGGGGAATGAGCAGTTCTTC
J gene: TRBJ2-7; D gene: TRBD2; clone size: few; V gene: TRBV19; CDR3 protein: CASSSGLAGARYYEQYF; CDR3 DNA: TGTGCCAGTAGTTCGGGACTAGCGGGAGCTCGATACTACGAGCAGTACTTC
J gene: TRBJ2-5; D gene: NA; clone size: NA; V gene: TRBV5-1; CDR3 protein: CASSSGVDETQYF; CDR3 DNA: TGCGCCAGCAGCTCCGGAGTTGATGAGACCCAGTACTTC
J gene: TRBJ2-4; D gene: NA; clone size: once; V gene: TRBV12-3/TRBV12-4; CDR3 protein: CASSRDIKNIQYF; CDR3 DNA: TGTGCCAGCAGTCGAGACATCAAAAACATTCAGTACTTC
J gene: TRBJ1-2; D gene: NA; clone size: NA; V gene: TRBV7-8; CDR3 protein: CASSLESSNYGYTF; CDR3 DNA: TGTGCCAGCAGCTTAGAGAGTTCTAACTATGGCTACACCTTC